Sequencing of this T cell receptor (beta chain) was carried out in a study of blood T cell repertoires in COVID-19. TCRdb's table, derived via immunoSEQ multiplex PCR, lists solely in-frame clones and lacks some. The data show 300,000 to 400,000 clones, with about 90% seen just once and approximately 7.8% held by the top ten. In germline, CDR1 is SGHRS, CDR2 YFSETQ. Trimming removed 4 bases from V and 6 bases from J, with 13 bases in between. The CDR3 loop spans 14 amino acids. Material for sequencing was peripheral blood. The receptor was derived from a woman in her 50s who had recovered from COVID-19. This chain links TRBV5-1 with TRBJ2-2; D not certain. CDR3 amino acids: CASSPPNGPGELFF. For the CDR3, the DNA is TGCGCCAGCAGCCCCCCTAATGGGCCCGGGGAGCTGTTTTTT.